This T cell receptor (beta chain) was documented in a study of T cells in Graves' hyperthyroidism and ophthalmopathy. TCR beta CDR3 regions were amplified from RNA transcripts. HTBI primers were used for first-round RT-PCR of the TCR CDR3. TCRdb ran MiXCR on the multiplex PCR reads and lists one entry per CDR3 protein. Found here are approximately 95,000 distinct CDR3 sequences, about 40% of them singletons; the top ten hold roughly 10%. V trimming: 5 bases; J trimming: 5 bases; junction bases outside the gene matches: 16. CDR1 is SEHNR, CDR2 FQNEAQ, per germline (reference sequence). The CDR3 is 17 amino acids. The study based diagnoses on clinical symptoms, serum thyroxine and TRAb, thyroid ultrasound and orbital computed tomography.

The V and J genes are TRBV7-9 and TRBJ2-5, with TRBD2 matching 8 bases. The TCR comes from a woman in her 30s with Graves' hyperthyroidism. Sequenced material: peripheral blood or thyroid tissue (not recorded which). The CDR3 DNA follows: TGTGCCAGCAGCCCCCGCGGGACTAGAGCGTTTGACGAGACCCAGTACTTC. This sequence encodes CASSPRGTRAFDETQYF.